This TCR beta chain was captured by sequencing in a study of pediatric ulcerative colitis. Findings of the study overall: In rectum, acute severe colitis had expanded clones and less diversity.

Sequencing used immunoSEQ multiplex PCR; TCRdb keeps in-frame clones, though not all of them. In the table there are tens of thousands of clones, approximately 87% of which are singletons. This clone came up a few times. Its cognate antigen is unknown. The CDR3 is 15 residues long. Germline values: CDR1 SGHVS, CDR2 FNYEAQ. The trim removed 3 bases at V and 7 bases at J, leaving 6 bases unmatched. The chain is built from TRBV7-6 and TRBJ2-1, with 10 positions matching TRBD2. Sequencing was performed on blood. The clonotype comes from a boy between 5 and 17 years old who was a control in a study of pediatric ulcerative colitis. The CDR3 nucleotides are TGTGCCAGCAGCTTCAGCGGGAGGGCCAGGAATGAGCAGTTCTTC. It encodes CASSFSGRARNEQFF.